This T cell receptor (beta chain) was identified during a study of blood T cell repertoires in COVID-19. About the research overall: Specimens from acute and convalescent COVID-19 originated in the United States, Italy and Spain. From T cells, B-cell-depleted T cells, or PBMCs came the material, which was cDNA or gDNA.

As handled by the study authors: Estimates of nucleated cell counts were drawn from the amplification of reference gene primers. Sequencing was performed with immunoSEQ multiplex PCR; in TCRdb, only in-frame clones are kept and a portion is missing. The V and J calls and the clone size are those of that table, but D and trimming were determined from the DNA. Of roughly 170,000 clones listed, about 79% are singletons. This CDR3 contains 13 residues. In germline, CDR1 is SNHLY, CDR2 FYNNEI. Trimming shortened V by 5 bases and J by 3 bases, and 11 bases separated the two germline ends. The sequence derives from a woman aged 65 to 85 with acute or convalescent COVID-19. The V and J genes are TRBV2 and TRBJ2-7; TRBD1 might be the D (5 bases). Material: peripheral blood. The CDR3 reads CASSLGANYEQYF. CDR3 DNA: TGTGCCAGCAGTCTTGGGGCCAACTACGAGCAGTACTTC.